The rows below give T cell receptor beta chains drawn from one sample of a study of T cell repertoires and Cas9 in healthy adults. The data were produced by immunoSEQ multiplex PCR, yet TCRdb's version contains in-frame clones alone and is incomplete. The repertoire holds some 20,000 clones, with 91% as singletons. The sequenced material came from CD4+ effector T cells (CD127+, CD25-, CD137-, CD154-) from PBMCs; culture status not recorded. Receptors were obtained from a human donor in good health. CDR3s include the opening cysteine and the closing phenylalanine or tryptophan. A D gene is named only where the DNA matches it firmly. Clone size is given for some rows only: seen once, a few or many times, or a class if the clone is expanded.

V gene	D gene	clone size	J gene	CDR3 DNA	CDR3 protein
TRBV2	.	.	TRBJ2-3	TGTGCCAGCAGCCCTAGCACAGATACGCAGTATTTT	CASSPSTDTQYF
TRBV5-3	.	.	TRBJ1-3	TGTGCCAGAAGCTTGGTACGCGAAGGAAACAGGACCATATATTTT	CARSLVREGNRTIYF
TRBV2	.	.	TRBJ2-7	TGTGCCAGCATCCCGCGGGGTGTGGGAGTCGACGAGCAGTACTTC	CASIPRGVGVDEQYF
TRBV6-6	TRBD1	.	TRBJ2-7	TGTGCCAGCAGTTCACAGGGGGGTTACGAGCAGTACTTC	CASSSQGGYEQYF
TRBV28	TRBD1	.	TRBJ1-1	TGTGCCAGTCGGGACAGGGAAGGGTATAAGGAGACTGAAGCTTTCTTT	CASRDREGYKETEAFF
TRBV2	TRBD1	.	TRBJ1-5	TGTGCCAGCAGGGACAGGGATCTTGGGCCCCAGCATTTT	CASRDRDLGPQHF
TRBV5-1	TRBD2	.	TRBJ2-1	TGCGCCAGCAGCTTGGTCGCTAGCGGGAGGTACAATGAGCAGTTCTTC	CASSLVASGRYNEQFF
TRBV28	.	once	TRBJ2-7	TGTGCCAGCAGTTTATCACCCCGACAGAGGAACGAGCAGTACTTC	CASSLSPRQRNEQYF
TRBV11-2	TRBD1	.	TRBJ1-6	TGTGCCAGCAGTCCGATCGTAGGGGGCCGGTCACCCCTCCACTTT	CASSPIVGGRSPLHF
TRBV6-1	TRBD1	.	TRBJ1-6	TGTGCCAGCAGACCAGGGGGGAATTCACCCCTCCACTTT	CASRPGGNSPLHF